This TCR beta chain was found in a study of vaccination and CD4 T cells after COVID-19. In regard to this clonotype: Its cognate antigen is unknown.

Researchers used the Oncomine TCR Beta short-read assay to sequence DNA from cultured CD4+ T cells. Via MiXCR, TCRdb re-called the PCR reads, giving one row per CDR3 protein. Of fewer than 15,000 distinct CDR3 sequences in the sample, about 51% were seen once. The treatment denotes: roughly ten-day PBMC culture with coronavirus spike peptide pools or control peptides (ViraFEST assay). The sequencing sample was made of CD4+ T cells from blood, cultured in vitro. The clonotype originates from a human donor who had recovered from COVID-19.

The CDR3 loop reads CASSPGQGPGLAGGYSYNEQFF. The CDR3 nucleotides are TGTGCCAGCAGTCCCGGACAGGGTCCGGGACTAGCGGGAGGATACTCCTACAATGAGCAGTTCTTC. V usage is TRBV6-1 and J usage is TRBJ2-1; the match to TRBD2 covers 15 bases. Germline loops: CDR1 MNHNS, CDR2 SASEGT. The V gene end was trimmed by 5 bases and the J gene end by 0 bases; junction bases not matched to a gene: 17. The CDR3 consists of 22 residues.